This T cell receptor beta chain derives from a study of cytomegalovirus exposure and HLA in healthy donors. General study results and limits: Near-uniform donor sequencing depth was presumed by presence/absence analyses.

As regards this clone: Its target is unknown.

PCR involved 60 Vbeta and 13 Jbeta primers. Clones were sequenced by immunoSEQ multiplex PCR, and TCRdb holds only the in-frame ones, with some missing. The table has 150,000 to 200,000 clones, roughly three quarters seen once. The CDR3 has 14 amino acids. Trimming removed 5 bases from V and 5 bases from J, with 12 bases in between. Germline CDR1 is SEHNR and CDR2 is FQNEAQ (reference sequence). The chain is built from TRBV7-9 and TRBJ1-4; D remains ambiguous. This TCR derives from a woman between 45 and 65 years old in good health and CMV-seronegative. Sequencing was carried out using PBMCs. Here the CDR3 DNA reads TGTGCCAGCAGCCCGGGAGGTCTAAATGAAAAACTGTTTTTT. Amino acid sequence: CASSPGGLNEKLFF.